The rows below give T cell receptor beta chains drawn from one sample of a study of blood T cell repertoires in COVID-19. The method was immunoSEQ multiplex PCR; TCRdb's version includes in-frame clones alone and lacks a portion of them. The table has some 96,000 clones, around four fifths seen once. The material sequenced was peripheral blood. The source is a man between 65 and 85 years old with active or convalescent COVID-19. Both conserved end residues are part of each CDR3. Fields, in order: D gene, clone size, V gene, J gene, CDR3 DNA, CDR3 protein. The D gene is left open where the match is weak. Part of the rows lack a size; the others show once, few, many or a class for expanded clones.

TRBD1	once	TRBV2	TRBJ1-5	TGTGCCGGAGGACAGGGCAATCAGCCCCAGCATTTT	CAGGQGNQPQHF
TRBD1	NA	TRBV7-8	TRBJ1-2	TGTGCCAGCAGCTTACACCAGGGGGTCTGGGGCTACACCTTC	CASSLHQGVWGYTF
TRBD1	NA	TRBV5-1	TRBJ2-7	TGCGCCAGCAGTTACCGGGACAGGGGGGACGAGCAGTACTTC	CASSYRDRGDEQYF
TRBD2	few	TRBV7-9	TRBJ2-1	TGTGCCAGCAGACCCCGAGAACTAGCGGGAGGCTCCTACAATGAGCAGTTCTTC	CASRPRELAGGSYNEQFF
TRBD1	once	TRBV3-1/TRBV3-2	TRBJ2-3	TGTGCCAGCAGCCTTGGAACAGGGGGCAATACGCAGTATTTT	CASSLGTGGNTQYF
TRBD2	few	TRBV4-3	TRBJ2-3	TGCGCCAGCAGCCAAGGACCCTCTAGCGGGAGTAGGACAGATACGCAGTATTTT	CASSQGPSSGSRTDTQYF
NA	NA	TRBV11-2	TRBJ1-2	TGTGCCAGCAGCACTGGACAGTTAGGTGGCTACACCTTC	CASSTGQLGGYTF
NA	NA	TRBV10-3	TRBJ2-2	TGTGCCATTCACAGGGGAGGACGGGGCACCGGGGAGCTGTTTTTT	CAIHRGGRGTGELFF
TRBD1	NA	TRBV7-9	TRBJ2-1	TGTGCCAGCAGCCGCCCCGGGACAGCCAACAATGAGCAGTTCTTC	CASSRPGTANNEQFF
TRBD2	NA	TRBV2	TRBJ2-2	TGTGCCAGCAGGAGGGCGGGAGGGCCCGGGGAGCTGTTTTTT	CASRRAGGPGELFF
NA	once	TRBV5-8	TRBJ2-7	TGTGCCAGCAGCTTGGGGCTAGCGATCTCCTACGAGCAGTACTTC	CASSLGLAISYEQYF
TRBD1	NA	TRBV29-1	TRBJ1-2	TGCAGCGTTGAAGGTTCCCTTTTAACAGGGGAGGGCTACACCTTC	CSVEGSLLTGEGYTF
TRBD2	NA	TRBV27	TRBJ2-7	TGTGCCAGCAGTTTTCGCCCCTCGGGACTAGCTGTCTACGAGCAGTACTTC	CASSFRPSGLAVYEQYF
NA	NA	TRBV12-3/TRBV12-4	TRBJ2-1	TGTGCCAGCAGGTCACAGGGAAATGAGCAGTTCTTC	CASRSQGNEQFF
TRBD1	NA	TRBV6-6	TRBJ1-2	TGTGCCAGCAGTTACCTCGGGACAGGGGTGGGCTACACCTTC	CASSYLGTGVGYTF
NA	few	TRBV6-1	TRBJ2-1	TGTGCCAGCAGTGAAAGGGGGTCTGCTAATGAGCAGTTCTTC	CASSERGSANEQFF
NA	NA	TRBV5-4	TRBJ1-2	TGTGCCAGCAGCTTGAAGCTCGGGAGTAACTATGGCTACACCTTC	CASSLKLGSNYGYTF
TRBD1	few	TRBV28	TRBJ1-2	TGTGCCAGCAGTCCTCCGGGACAGGGATTGGGGGGCTACACCTTC	CASSPPGQGLGGYTF
TRBD1	NA	TRBV4-3	TRBJ2-3	TGCGCCAGCAGTCCGGGACAGGGGGCTGATACGCAGTATTTT	CASSPGQGADTQYF
NA	NA	TRBV19	TRBJ2-2	TGTGCCAGTAGTTTGCGGCAGGGAACCGGGGAGCTGTTTTTT	CASSLRQGTGELFF
NA	NA	TRBV24-1	TRBJ1-1	TGTGCCACCAGTGATGGCCGCAACACTGAAGCTTTCTTT	CATSDGRNTEAFF
TRBD1	once	TRBV5-1	TRBJ1-4	TGCGCCAGTAAGACAGGGGCAGATGAAAAACTGTTTTTT	CASKTGADEKLFF
TRBD2	NA	TRBV25-1	TRBJ2-7	TGTGCCAGCAGTCACTGGACTACCGGGGGGGAGCAGTACTTC	CASSHWTTGGEQYF
NA	NA	TRBV2	TRBJ1-5	TGTGCCAGCAGTGAGGGGGGGGCTCGCAATCAGCCCCAGCATTTT	CASSEGGARNQPQHF
NA	few	TRBV16	TRBJ2-7	TGTGCCAGCAGCCAATCAAGGCCAGGGAAGGGGTACTTC	CASSQSRPGKGYF
NA	NA	TRBV19	TRBJ1-1	TGTGCCAGTAGCCCCGGACAGCAACTTGAAGCTTTCTTT	CASSPGQQLEAFF
NA	NA	TRBV5-6	TRBJ1-6	TGTGCCAGCAGCCGGAATTCACCCCTCCACTTT	CASSRNSPLHF
TRBD2	NA	TRBV3-1/TRBV3-2	TRBJ2-5	TGTGCCAGCAGCCAAATAGCGGGAGGGGCCCGTCGGACTAAGAGGGAGACCCAGTACTTC	CASSQIAGGARRTKRETQYF
TRBD2	many	TRBV7-8	TRBJ2-1	TGTGCCAGCAGCTTTTGGACTAGCGGAACCAATGAGCAGTTCTTC	CASSFWTSGTNEQFF
TRBD2	NA	TRBV27	TRBJ2-2	TGTGCCAGCAGTTTTGTAGCGGGGCTCACCGGGGAGCTGTTTTTT	CASSFVAGLTGELFF
TRBD1	NA	TRBV4-2	TRBJ1-4	TGTGCCAGCAGCCAAAACCCCGGGACAGGGAATGAAAAACTGTTTTTT	CASSQNPGTGNEKLFF
NA	NA	TRBV5-1	TRBJ2-4	TGCGCCAGCAGTTCCCCCAACAGTAACCCAATACCCATCCTAGCCAAAAACATTCAGTACTTC	CASSSPNSNPIPILAKNIQYF
NA	many	TRBV19	TRBJ1-2	TGTGCCAGTAGTAGGAGAGGGGAGGGGTCTGGCTACACCTTC	CASSRRGEGSGYTF
TRBD1	NA	TRBV24-1	TRBJ2-2	TGTGCCACCAGTGATCCCACAGGGGCTACCACCGGGGAGCTGTTTTTT	CATSDPTGATTGELFF
TRBD2	many	TRBV7-9	TRBJ2-2	TGTGCCAGCAGCGGGAGGGTAGACGGGGAGCTGTTTTTT	CASSGRVDGELFF
NA	NA	TRBV3-1/TRBV3-2	TRBJ1-1	TGTGCCAGCAGAGGACAACTATATGGTGGGGCAGCTTTCTTT	CASRGQLYGGAAFF
NA	NA	TRBV28	TRBJ1-4	TGTGCCAGCAGCCCACGGACTGGAGGGGAGGGTGAAAAACTGTTTTTT	CASSPRTGGEGEKLFF
NA	NA	TRBV5-4	TRBJ1-4	TGTGCCAGCAGCTTGGAGGCGACACAGGGTGAAAAACTGTTTTTT	CASSLEATQGEKLFF
NA	NA	TRBV2	TRBJ1-2	TGTGCCAGCAAATACAGCAATAACTATGGCTACACCTTC	CASKYSNNYGYTF
TRBD1	NA	TRBV6-5	TRBJ1-5	TGTGCCAGCAGTTACTCAGGGGGCCCCAATCAGCCCCAGCATTTT	CASSYSGGPNQPQHF
TRBD1	NA	TRBV15	TRBJ1-6	TGTGCCACCAGTCTGGACAGGGTGAATTCACCCCTCCACTTT	CATSLDRVNSPLHF
NA	NA	TRBV28	TRBJ1-6	TGTGCCAGCAGCCACAACAATTCACCCCTCCACTTT	CASSHNNSPLHF
NA	NA	TRBV27	TRBJ1-2	TGTGCCAGCAGCGAATATTTTGGGGGGTCTGACTATGGCTACACCTTC	CASSEYFGGSDYGYTF
TRBD2	NA	TRBV11-3	TRBJ2-1	TGTGCCAGCAGCTTAGGAGGACTAGCGGACAATGAGCAGTTCTTC	CASSLGGLADNEQFF
NA	NA	TRBV18	TRBJ2-7	TGTGCCAGCTCACCGAGGGGAGGGGGCTACGAGCAGTACTTC	CASSPRGGGYEQYF
NA	NA	TRBV4-2	TRBJ2-3	TGTGCCAGCAGCCAAGGACTTCGCACAGATACGCAGTATTTT	CASSQGLRTDTQYF
TRBD1	NA	TRBV4-2	TRBJ1-2	TGTGCCAGCACCGTGGGACAGTCTCACTATGGCTACACCTTC	CASTVGQSHYGYTF
NA	NA	TRBV14	TRBJ1-1	TGTGCCAGCAGCCAAGGGGCAGTATTGTCTACTGAAGCTTTCTTT	CASSQGAVLSTEAFF
TRBD1	medium-sized	TRBV4-1	TRBJ2-5	TGCGCCAGCAGGGTAGAGGGGGCCGGGGAGACCCAGTACTTC	CASRVEGAGETQYF
TRBD2	NA	TRBV29-1	TRBJ2-1	TGCAGCGTTATGGGAGGGACGTCCTACAATGAGCAGTTCTTC	CSVMGGTSYNEQFF
NA	NA	TRBV12-3/TRBV12-4	TRBJ2-5	TGTGCCAGCAGTTCAGGGTTCCAAGAGACCCAGTACTTC	CASSSGFQETQYF